This entry concerns a single T cell receptor beta chain. This clonotype was picked up a small number of times. Its target antigen remains unknown. Base qualities are not recorded, but no much larger clone differs from it by a single base. This specimen belongs to a study of T-cell memory formation after mild COVID-19 (dated by TCRdb to the early 2020s). As for the study more broadly: TCR sequence clusters from the two donors were largely donor specific. The cohort comprised two young, previously healthy adult volunteers, one female and one male. Longitudinal TCRalpha and TCRbeta repertoire sequencing tracked T-cell clones expanding and contracting after mild COVID-19 in a couple of donors. The full study reports these points: The second-wave clones that peaked on day 37 were not confirmed to be SARS-CoV-2 specific. Some responding clones were detected in pre-infection memory, suggesting pre-existing cross-reactive memory T cells joined the SARS-CoV-2 response. The study included only a couple of mild cases, and larger cohorts that include severe cases with pre-infection samples were judged to be necessary. Contracting CD4+ clones appeared mostly in the CM and EM memory subsets, whereas CD8+ clones were enriched in EMRA. Clones that contracted from day 15 to 85 showed balanced CD4/CD8 phenotypes, whereas a second wave of clones that expanded from day 15 to 37 leaned towards CD4+.

PBMCs were isolated by Ficoll-Paque density gradient centrifugation. Trimming costs V 3 bases and J 8 bases, and their ends lie 10 bases apart. The CDR3 holds 12 amino acids from the cysteine to the phenylalanine. Kept here is only the CDR3 DNA, which spans 36 bases and is read in frame from base 1. CDR1 SNHLY and CDR2 FYNNEI were looked up in the germline V gene. TCRdb lists the instrument as Illumina NovaSeq 6000. TCRalpha and TCRbeta cDNA libraries were constructed by 5'RACE with constant-segment primers, with sample barcodes and unique molecular identifiers being introduced. Trizol reagent was used to extract RNA from every sample. Libraries were amplified in two PCR steps, with a second sample barcode and Illumina TruSeq adapters added in the second step. Sequencing of the libraries was done on an Illumina NovaSeq, producing 2 x 150 bp paired-end reads. The source study handled its data this way. Reads were demultiplexed and collapsed into UMI-guided consensus sequences with migec v1.2.7. Using mixcr v2.1.11, UMI consensuses were aligned to TRA and TRB V and J templates and then assembled into clonotypes. Clonotypes were classified as expanded or contracted when called significant by both edgeR and NoisET, with noise models trained on biological replicates. For edgeR calls, the thresholds were a false discovery rate-adjusted p below 0.01 and a log2 fold-change of 1. As an exploratory analysis of dynamics, max-normalized trajectories of the 1000 most abundant clonotypes were examined by PCA with hierarchical clustering. Separately sequenced CD4+ and CD8+ repertoires were used to assign a CD4 or CD8 phenotype to each responding clone. TCRdb passed the public sequencing reads through fastp at Q25 and MiXCR, retaining productive beta sequences. Each CDR3 protein appears once, grouped with its most common genes and DNA. TCRdb assigned the V and J calls; the authors' analysis was not used. Within this sample are about 390,000 distinct CDR3 sequences, with about 15% of them counted one time only. The top ten hold approximately 21% of the sample.

The sequencing sample was made of PBMCs or a T cell subset sorted from them (not recorded which). Recombination linked TRBV2 to TRBJ1-2; no confident D gene assignment can be made. This clonotype originated in a man between 18 and 29 years old who had mild COVID-19 (a few samples of this study predate the infection). The sample titles of this study are shuffled in the database, so cell type and time point are left out; the donor was told from shared clones. For the CDR3, the sequence is CASSDELKGYTF. DNA sequence: TGTGCCAGCAGTGATGAGCTCAAGGGCTACACCTTC.